These 32 T cell receptor beta chains were all obtained from the same sample, sequenced in a study of Graves' ophthalmopathy and Graves' hyperthyroidism. Amplification of the TCR beta CDR3 regions used RNA transcripts (as template). An initial RT-PCR round employing HTBI primers preceded a second-round multiplex PCR. Each CDR3 protein is one row after TCRdb ran MiXCR on the multiplex PCR reads. The table lists roughly 410,000 distinct CDR3 sequences, roughly 14% of them singletons. Sequencing input: peripheral blood. These receptors were taken from a woman aged 18-35 years with stable Graves' hyperthyroidism.

The V and J genes are TRBV11-2 and TRBJ1-6; 7 positions match TRBD1. The V and J ends lost 2 bases and 3 bases, in that order; junction bases with no gene match: 7. Germline values: CDR1 SGHAT, CDR2 FQNNGV. The CDR3 totals 17 residues. CDR3 amino acids: CASSLRGQLSYNSPLHF. The DNA for the CDR3 is TGTGCCAGCAGCTTAAGGGGGCAGTTAAGCTATAATTCACCCCTCCACTTT.

This chain uses TRBV4-2 with TRBJ1-6, with 11 bases identical to TRBD1. Germline V gene sequence: CDR1 LGHNA, CDR2 YNFKEQ. The CDR3 contains 18 residues. Trimming removed 7 bases from V and 6 bases from J; junction bases left unmatched: 14. The CDR3 loop reads CASTTTSGQGVSNSPLHF. The CDR3 DNA sequence: TGTGCCAGCACCACTACTTCGGGACAGGGGGTTAGTAATTCACCCCTCCACTTT.

This clonotype was seen at least ten times. The J gene is TRBJ2-5, the V gene TRBV2, with 7 nucleotides matching TRBD1. CDR1 and CDR2 from the germline V gene are SNHLY and FYNNEI. The CDR3 contains 15 residues. With V trimmed by 6 bases and J by 3 bases, 10 bases remained unmatched. The CDR3 sequence is CASSSDRVGEETQYF. For the CDR3, the DNA is TGTGCCAGCAGCTCCGACAGGGTCGGCGAAGAGACCCAGTACTTC.

This clonotype was observed many times. The V and J genes are TRBV6-5 and TRBJ1-6; 9 bases map to TRBD1. The CDR3 has 14 amino acids. The V and J ends lost 0 bases and 11 bases, in that order; junction bases with no gene match: 2. Germline V lookup: CDR1 MNHEY, CDR2 SVGAGI. CDR3: CASSYSGQGTPLHF. The CDR3 DNA follows: TGTGCCAGCAGTTACTCAGGACAGGGGACACCCCTCCACTTT.

This clonotype occurred many times. The CDR3 loop is CASSPRRGGDYEQYF. The CDR3 DNA reads TGTGCCAGCAGTCCCCGCAGGGGGGGGGATTACGAGCAGTACTTC. V gene TRBV27 combines with J gene TRBJ2-7; possibly TRBD1 or TRBD2 for D (7 bases each). From germline, CDR1 is MNHEY and CDR2 SMNVEV (reference sequence). The ends were cut back, 5 bases at V and 4 bases at J, with 18 bases in the middle. The CDR3 loop spans 15 amino acids.

This clonotype was recorded many times. The V call is TRBV9, the J call TRBJ1-2, with 9 bases fitting TRBD1. V gave up 3 bases and J gave up 7 bases; unmatched junction bases: 4. Germline CDR1 reads SGDLS; CDR2 reads YYNGEE. The CDR3 length is 13 residues. Here the CDR3 reads CASSAGQGTGYTF. CDR3 nucleotide sequence: TGTGCCAGCAGCGCGGGACAGGGTACTGGCTACACCTTC.

This clonotype was found many times. Because the CDR3's place on the DNA is in doubt, the DNA is left out and the CDR3 is given as listed by TCRdb. The chain joins TRBV2 to TRBJ2-7; the D segment call TRBD1 is taken from the table without a DNA check. Termini included, the CDR3 measures 17 amino acids. CDR1 is SNHLY and CDR2 is FYNNEI in the germline V gene. The CDR3 reads CASNRSPTSSTSGEEYF.

This clonotype occurred many times. The chain combines TRBV9 with TRBJ1-1; unclear D gene. The CDR3 totals 13 residues. The germline V gene has CDR1 SGDLS and CDR2 YYNGEE. V was cut by 0 bases and J by 0 bases, with 3 bases left in between. CDR3 amino acids: CASSVALNTEAFF. In nucleotides, the CDR3 is TGTGCCAGCAGCGTAGCTCTGAACACTGAAGCTTTCTTT.

In this sample, this clonotype turned up a few times. V gene TRBV5-1 combines with J gene TRBJ2-7; 11 bases are shared with TRBD1. This CDR3 comprises 14 residues. In germline, CDR1 is SGHRS, CDR2 YFSETQ. The trim removed 7 bases at V and 7 bases at J, leaving 10 bases unmatched. The CDR3 is CASRLPGQGGEQYF. DNA for the CDR3: TGCGCCAGCCGACTCCCGGGACAGGGGGGGGAGCAGTACTTC. Using reference TRBV5-1 and TRBJ2-7 for the parts outside the CDR3, the full variable domain is KAGVTQTPRYLIKTRGQQVTLSCSPISGHRSVSWYQQTPGQGLQFLFEYFSETQRNKGNFPGRFSGRQFSNSRSEMNVSTLELGDSALYLCASRLPGQGGEQYFGPGTRLTVT.

This clonotype was detected many times. The chain has TRBV15 and TRBJ2-7; perhaps D is TRBD1 or TRBD2 (5 bases each). Trimming left V 5 bases short and J 3 bases short, with 14 bases between. Germline CDR1 and CDR2: LNHNV and YYDKDF (reference sequence). The CDR3 extends over 14 amino acids. DNA of the CDR3: TGTGCCACCAGCCCCTGGGACGGCCTCTACGAGCAGTACTTC. Its translation: CATSPWDGLYEQYF.

For the CDR3, the DNA is TGTGCCAGTAGGCCGTTAGGGGAGGGAGAGACCCAGTACTTC. Protein sequence: CASRPLGEGETQYF. The chain uses TRBV19 and TRBJ2-5, with 7 bases lining up with TRBD2. The CDR3 is 14 residues long. Trimming at V came to 6 bases and at J to 4 bases, leaving 8 bases not matched to a gene. The germline V gene encodes CDR1 LNHDA and CDR2 SQIVND (reference sequence).

This clonotype has at least ten counts. The V call is TRBV30, the J call TRBJ1-5; D remains ambiguous. The CDR3 totals 13 residues. Looked up from germline, CDR1 is GTSNPN and CDR2 is SVGIG (reference sequence). With 0 bases removed from V and 6 bases from J, the gap between germline ends came to 9 bases. The chain's CDR3 is CAWSVKGSQPQHF. DNA of the CDR3: TGTGCCTGGAGTGTTAAAGGGAGTCAGCCCCAGCATTTT.

The chain uses TRBV5-1 and TRBJ2-5; D could derive from TRBD1 or TRBD2 (5 bases each). The CDR3 loop spans 15 amino acids. The germline V gene has CDR1 SGHRS and CDR2 YFSETQ. Trimming took off 4 bases at V and 1 base at J, with 14 bases between the two ends. The CDR3 region is CASSPSGAFQETQYF. CDR3 bases: TGCGCCAGCAGCCCATCCGGGGCTTTCCAAGAGACCCAGTACTTC.

This chain uses TRBV10-3 with TRBJ1-2, with 7 bases lining up with TRBD1. Trimming cost V 8 bases and J 4 bases; bases outside gene matches: 4. Germline CDR1 and CDR2: ENHRY and SYGVKD. The CDR3 has 12 residues. CDR3 DNA: TGTGCCATCCGGACAGGCTCCTATGGCTACACCTTC. It encodes CAIRTGSYGYTF.

This clonotype was detected ten times or more. The V gene is TRBV12-3 or TRBV12-4, the J gene TRBJ2-4; D remains unclear. V was cut by 4 bases and J by 5 bases, with 9 bases left in between. This CDR3 is 13 amino acids long. The CDR3 DNA sequence: TGTGCCAGCAGTTATCTCCGGGAAAACATTCAGTACTTC. It is translated as CASSYLRENIQYF.

This clonotype has just a few counts. A read error is possible here, since a much larger clone lies one base away. The V and J genes are TRBV10-3 and TRBJ2-2; possible D gene TRBD2, 6 bases. V shed 8 bases and J shed 1 base, with 8 bases lying between them. The CDR3 runs 13 residues. Germline V gene lookup returns CDR1 ENHRY and CDR2 SYGVKD. This CDR3 is CAISGGNTGELFF. CDR3 DNA sequence: TGTGCCATCTCCGGGGGGAACACCGGGGAGCTGTTTTTT.

This clonotype has a count of ten or more. The chain carries TRBV7-2 and TRBJ2-7; D perhaps matches TRBD1 (6 bases). Trimming left V 6 bases short and J 2 bases short, with 11 bases between. Germline V gives CDR1 SGHTA, CDR2 FQGNSA. This CDR3 is 13 amino acids long. The CDR3 sequence is CASSFRGTYEQYF. The CDR3 DNA is TGTGCCAGCAGTTTCAGGGGCACCTACGAGCAGTACTTC.

This clonotype was observed many times. V usage is TRBV2 and J usage is TRBJ2-5, with 9 bases aligning to TRBD1. The CDR3 sequence is 16 residues long. CDR1 is SNHLY and CDR2 is FYNNEI in the germline V gene. Trimming at V came to 2 bases and at J to 5 bases, leaving 9 bases not matched to a gene. The CDR3 is CASSENRGRFGETQYF. The CDR3 DNA follows: TGTGCCAGCAGTGAAAACAGGGGGCGGTTCGGGGAGACCCAGTACTTC.

This clonotype came up many times. CDR3 sequence reads: CSVGLSDTGELFF. In nucleotides, the CDR3 is TGCAGCGTCGGACTCTCGGACACCGGGGAGCTGTTTTTT. The chain employs TRBV29-1 and TRBJ2-2; D is possibly TRBD2 (5 bases). The germline gives CDR1 SQVTM, CDR2 ANQGSEA. This CDR3 is built from 13 residues. The V gene lost 6 bases and the J gene lost 3 bases, with 11 bases spanning the gap.

This clonotype was detected a few times. The V and J genes are TRBV18 and TRBJ2-7; D remains ambiguous. Germline-derived CDR1 and CDR2 are KGHSH and LQKENI. The CDR3 is 13 residues long. V was pared by 0 bases and J by 5 bases, with 8 bases between. CDR3: CASSPPSLNEQYF. CDR3 DNA sequence: TGTGCCAGCTCACCACCGTCATTAAACGAGCAGTACTTC.

This clonotype was detected ten times or more. This chain links TRBV29-1 with TRBJ2-7; D is possibly TRBD2 (5 bases). V was pared by 4 bases and J by 0 bases, with 10 bases between. Per the germline V gene, CDR1 is SQVTM and CDR2 is ANQGSEA. The CDR3 is 13 amino acids. The CDR3 sequence: CSVVAEDSYEQYF. As DNA, the CDR3 is TGCAGCGTTGTTGCGGAGGACTCCTACGAGCAGTACTTC.

A remark on this clonotype: This could be a read error, since a much larger clone is one nucleotide away. The chain couples TRBV28 to TRBJ2-5; tentatively, D is TRBD2 (5 bases). The length of the CDR3 is 14 residues. Germline CDR1 and CDR2: MDHEN and SYDVKM. In nucleotides, the CDR3 is TGTGCCATCAGTCCTCCGGGATTCCAAGAGACCCAGTACTTC. Translated, it gives CAISPPGFQETQYF.

This clonotype was picked up a small number of times. This chain links TRBV29-1 with TRBJ2-5; no definite D call. Germline V gene data show CDR1 as SQVTM and CDR2 as ANQGSEA. Between the trimmed V and J ends, which lost 6 bases and 2 bases, there was a span of 4 bases. This CDR3 is 10 amino acids long. CDR3 sequence: CSVVQETQYF. The CDR3 DNA reads as TGCAGCGTGGTACAAGAGACCCAGTACTTC.

This clonotype was seen ten or more times. This sequence joins TRBV27 and TRBJ1-1; the match to TRBD1 covers 7 bases. The germline V gene encodes CDR1 MNHEY and CDR2 SMNVEV (reference sequence). The CDR3 sequence is 13 residues long. Losses at the gene ends were 7 bases for V and 1 base for J; bases not matched to a gene: 3. The CDR3 loop reads CASKGGWNTEAFF. CDR3 nucleotides: TGTGCCAGCAAAGGGGGCTGGAACACTGAAGCTTTCTTT.

This clonotype has a count of ten or more. The CDR3 loop is CASSSGPLDEQYF. The DNA of the CDR3 is TGTGCCAGCAGTTCCGGACCCCTAGACGAGCAGTACTTC. The rearrangement joins TRBV12-3 or TRBV12-4 to TRBJ2-7; no clear D gene. The CDR3 sequence is 13 residues long. Trimming removed 4 bases from V and 5 bases from J, with 12 bases in between.

This rearrangement joins TRBV20-1 to TRBJ2-7; 9 bases are shared with TRBD2. Germline V gene lookup returns CDR1 DFQATT and CDR2 SNEGSKA (reference sequence). The CDR3 consists of 13 residues. V was clipped by 3 bases and J by 5 bases; unmatched bases: 5. CDR3 protein: CSAREAGGHEQYF. CDR3 bases: TGCAGTGCTAGGGAGGCGGGGGGGCACGAGCAGTACTTC.

This clonotype was seen repeatedly, ten times or more. The chain combines TRBV5-8 with TRBJ2-5; tentatively, D is TRBD1 (6 bases). This CDR3 is 14 amino acids long. The germline V gene has CDR1 SGHTS and CDR2 YDEGEE. Trimming pared 2 bases from V and 3 bases from J, leaving 11 bases between. The CDR3 region is CASSFRGVKETQYF. The DNA for the CDR3 is TGTGCCAGCAGCTTCAGGGGCGTCAAAGAGACCCAGTACTTC.

At least ten counts were recorded for this clonotype. The chain is built from TRBV20-1 and TRBJ1-1, with a weak D call TRBD1 (5 bases). V lost 4 bases and J lost 1, with 10 bases in between. Germline lookup yields CDR1 DFQATT and CDR2 SNEGSKA (reference sequence). The CDR3 extends over 13 amino acids. CDR3 sequence (DNA): TGCAGTGCTATCCACGGACAGAACACTGAAGCTTTCTTT. This sequence encodes CSAIHGQNTEAFF.

This clonotype was picked up many times. The CDR3 is CASSKQGAAGELFF. CDR3 nucleotide sequence: TGTGCCAGCAGTAAACAGGGGGCCGCCGGGGAGCTGTTTTTT. This chain uses TRBV6-1 with TRBJ2-2; 9 positions agree with TRBD1. The CDR3 is 14 amino acids. The germline CDR1 and CDR2 sequences are MNHNS and SASEGT. Losses at the gene ends were 5 bases for V and 6 bases for J; bases not matched to a gene: 4.

The table lists this clonotype with many counts. The rearrangement joins TRBV7-8 to TRBJ1-2; weak D call: TRBD1 (6 bases). CDR1 is SGHVS, CDR2 FQNEAQ, per germline. With 5 bases removed from V and 4 bases from J, the gap between germline ends came to 14 bases. The CDR3 consists of 14 residues. CDR3 amino acids: CASSPFGGVYGYTF. CDR3 nucleotides: TGTGCCAGCAGCCCTTTTGGGGGCGTCTATGGCTACACCTTC.

This clonotype came up many times. The chain combines TRBV29-1 with TRBJ1-1, with D tentatively TRBD1 (5 bases). The germline gives CDR1 SQVTM, CDR2 ANQGSEA. The CDR3 is 11 residues long. Trimming shortened V by 7 bases and J by 8 bases, and 14 bases separated the two germline ends. In DNA form, the CDR3 reads TGCAGCGCGACGGTTGGGGCCGAAGCTTTCTTT. Translation gives CSATVGAEAFF.

The sample holds many counts of this clonotype. The chain couples TRBV27 to TRBJ2-7, with D possibly matching TRBD1 (5 bases). V lost 1 base and J 2 bases, leaving 15 bases between the germline ends. This CDR3 region has 16 residues. Germline V lookup: CDR1 MNHEY, CDR2 SMNVEV (reference sequence). CDR3 sequence reads: CASSLFSTDPTYEQYF. The CDR3 region has the DNA TGTGCCAGCAGTTTATTTTCGACAGACCCGACCTACGAGCAGTACTTC.